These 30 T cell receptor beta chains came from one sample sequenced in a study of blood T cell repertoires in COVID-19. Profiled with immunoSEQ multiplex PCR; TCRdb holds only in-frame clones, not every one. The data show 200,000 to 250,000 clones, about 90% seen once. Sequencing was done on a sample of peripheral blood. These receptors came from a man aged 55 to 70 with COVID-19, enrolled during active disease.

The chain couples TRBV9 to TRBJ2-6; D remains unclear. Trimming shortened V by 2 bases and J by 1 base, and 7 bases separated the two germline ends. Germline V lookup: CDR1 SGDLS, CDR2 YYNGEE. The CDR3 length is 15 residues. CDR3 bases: TGTGCCAGCAGCGTCCTTGAGTCTGGGGCCAACGTCCTGACTTTC. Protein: CASSVLESGANVLTF.

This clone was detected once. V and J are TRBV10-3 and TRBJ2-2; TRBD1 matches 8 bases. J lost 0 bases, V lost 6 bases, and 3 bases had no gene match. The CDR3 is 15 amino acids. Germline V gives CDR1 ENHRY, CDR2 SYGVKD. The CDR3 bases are TGTGCCATCAGGGACAGGGCCCCGAACACCGGGGAGCTGTTTTTT. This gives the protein CAIRDRAPNTGELFF.

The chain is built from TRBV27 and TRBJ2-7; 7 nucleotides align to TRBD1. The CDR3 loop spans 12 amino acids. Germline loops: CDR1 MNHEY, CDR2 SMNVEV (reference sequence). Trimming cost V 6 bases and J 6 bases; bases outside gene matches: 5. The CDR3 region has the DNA TGTGCCAGCAGCCAAACAGGGGTCGAGCAGTACTTC. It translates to CASSQTGVEQYF.

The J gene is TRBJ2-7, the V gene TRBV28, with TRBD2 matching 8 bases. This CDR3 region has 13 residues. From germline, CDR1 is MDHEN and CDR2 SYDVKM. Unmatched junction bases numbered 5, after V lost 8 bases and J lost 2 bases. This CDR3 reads CASRGGGTYEQYF. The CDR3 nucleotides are TGTGCCAGCCGGGGGGGAGGAACCTACGAGCAGTACTTC.

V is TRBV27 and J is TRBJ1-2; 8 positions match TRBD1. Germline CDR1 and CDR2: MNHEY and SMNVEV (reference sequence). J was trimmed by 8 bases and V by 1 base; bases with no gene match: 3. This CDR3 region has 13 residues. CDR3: CASSLFRQGGYTF. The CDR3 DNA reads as TGTGCCAGCAGTTTATTTAGACAGGGGGGCTACACCTTC.

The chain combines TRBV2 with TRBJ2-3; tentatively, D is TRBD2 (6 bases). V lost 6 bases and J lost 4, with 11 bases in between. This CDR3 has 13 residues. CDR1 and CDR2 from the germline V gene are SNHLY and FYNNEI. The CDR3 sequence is CASRGTWADTQYF. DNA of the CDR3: TGTGCCAGCAGGGGGACTTGGGCAGATACGCAGTATTTT.

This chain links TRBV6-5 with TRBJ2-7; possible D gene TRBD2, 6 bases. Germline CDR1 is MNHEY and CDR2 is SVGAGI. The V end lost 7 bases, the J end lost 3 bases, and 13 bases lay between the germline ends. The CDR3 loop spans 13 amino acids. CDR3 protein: CASTRGGNYEQYF. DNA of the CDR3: TGTGCCAGCACCCGCGGCGGGAACTACGAGCAGTACTTC.

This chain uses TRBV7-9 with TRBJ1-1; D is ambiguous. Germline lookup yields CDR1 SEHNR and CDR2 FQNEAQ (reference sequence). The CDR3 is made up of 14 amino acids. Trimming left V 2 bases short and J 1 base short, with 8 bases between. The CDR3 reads CASSLSGRNTEAFF. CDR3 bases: TGTGCCAGCAGCTTATCGGGGAGGAACACTGAAGCTTTCTTT.

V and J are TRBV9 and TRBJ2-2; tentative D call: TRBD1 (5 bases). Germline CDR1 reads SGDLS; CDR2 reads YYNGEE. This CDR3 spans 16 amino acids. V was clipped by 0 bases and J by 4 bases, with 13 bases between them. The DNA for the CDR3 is TGTGCCAGCAGCGTAGCCCCCACCCAGGGCACCGGGGAGCTGTTTTTT. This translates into CASSVAPTQGTGELFF.

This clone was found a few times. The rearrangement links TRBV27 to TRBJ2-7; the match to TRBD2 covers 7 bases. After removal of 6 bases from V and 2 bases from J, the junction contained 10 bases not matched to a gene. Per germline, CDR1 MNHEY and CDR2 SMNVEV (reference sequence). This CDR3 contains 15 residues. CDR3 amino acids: CASSTSLRGAYEQYF. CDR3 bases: TGTGCCAGCAGCACCTCTTTACGGGGGGCCTACGAGCAGTACTTC.

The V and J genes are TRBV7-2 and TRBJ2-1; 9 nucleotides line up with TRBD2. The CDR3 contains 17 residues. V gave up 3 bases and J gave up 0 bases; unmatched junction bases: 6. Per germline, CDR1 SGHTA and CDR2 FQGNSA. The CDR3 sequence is CASSFRLAVFSYNEQFF. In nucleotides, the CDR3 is TGTGCCAGCAGCTTTAGACTAGCGGTCTTCTCCTACAATGAGCAGTTCTTC. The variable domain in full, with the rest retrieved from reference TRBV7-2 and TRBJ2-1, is GAGVSQSPSNKVTEKGKDVELRCDPISGHTALYWYRQSLGQGLEFLIYFQGNSAPDKSGLPSDRFSAERTGGSVSTLTIQRTQQEDSAVYLCASSFRLAVFSYNEQFFGPGTRLTVL.

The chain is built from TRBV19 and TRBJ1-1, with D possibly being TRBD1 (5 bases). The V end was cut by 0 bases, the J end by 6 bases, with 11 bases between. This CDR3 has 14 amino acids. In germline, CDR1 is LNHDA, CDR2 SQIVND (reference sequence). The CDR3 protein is CASSIDRRVAEAFF. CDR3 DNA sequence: TGTGCCAGTAGTATAGATCGCAGGGTTGCTGAAGCTTTCTTT. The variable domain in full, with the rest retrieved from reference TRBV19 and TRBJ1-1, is DGGITQSPKYLFRKEGQNVTLSCEQNLNHDAMYWYRQDPGQGLRLIYYSQIVNDFQKGDIAEGYSVSREKKESFPLTVTSAQKNPTAFYLCASSIDRRVAEAFFGQGTRLTVV.

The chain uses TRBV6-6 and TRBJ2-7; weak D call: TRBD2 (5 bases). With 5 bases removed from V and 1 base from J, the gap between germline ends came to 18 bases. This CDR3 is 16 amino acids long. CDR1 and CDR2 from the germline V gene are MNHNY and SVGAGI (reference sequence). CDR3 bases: TGTGCCAGCAGTGGGTCATTCGGGGAAGTATCCTACGAGCAGTACTTC. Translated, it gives CASSGSFGEVSYEQYF.

Here the CDR3 reads CASSYGGGARQFF. The CDR3 nucleotides read TGTGCCAGCAGTTACGGAGGAGGGGCCAGGCAGTTCTTC. The rearrangement uses TRBV6-5 and TRBJ2-1, with D possibly matching TRBD2 (6 bases). Germline-derived CDR1 and CDR2 are MNHEY and SVGAGI. V was trimmed by 2 bases and J by 12 bases, leaving 14 bases between them. This CDR3 is built from 13 residues.

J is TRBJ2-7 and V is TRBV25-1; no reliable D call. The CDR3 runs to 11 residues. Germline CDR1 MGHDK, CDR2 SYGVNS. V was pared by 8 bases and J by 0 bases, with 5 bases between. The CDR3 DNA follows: TGTGCCAGCGGAGTCTCCTACGAGCAGTACTTC. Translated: CASGVSYEQYF.

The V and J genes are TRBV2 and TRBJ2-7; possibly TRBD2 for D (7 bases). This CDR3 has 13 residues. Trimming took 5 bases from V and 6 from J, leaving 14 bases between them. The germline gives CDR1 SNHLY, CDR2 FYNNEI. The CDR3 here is CASSSLGGAEQYF. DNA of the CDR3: TGTGCCAGCAGTTCCCTTGGGGGGGCCGAGCAGTACTTC.

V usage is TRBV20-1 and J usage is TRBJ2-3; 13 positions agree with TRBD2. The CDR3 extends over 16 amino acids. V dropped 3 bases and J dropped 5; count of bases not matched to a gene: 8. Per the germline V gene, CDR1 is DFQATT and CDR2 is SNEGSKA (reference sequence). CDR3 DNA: TGCAGTGCTAGTGGACTAGCGGGAGATGAAAAAGATACGCAGTATTTT. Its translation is CSASGLAGDEKDTQYF.

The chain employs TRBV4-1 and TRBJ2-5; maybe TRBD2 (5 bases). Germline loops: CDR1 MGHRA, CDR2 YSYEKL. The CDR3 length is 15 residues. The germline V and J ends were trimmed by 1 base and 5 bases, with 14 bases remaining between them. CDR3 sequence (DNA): TGCGCCAGCAGCCAAGGGTCGAGCGGTATGGAGACCCAGTACTTC. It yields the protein CASSQGSSGMETQYF.

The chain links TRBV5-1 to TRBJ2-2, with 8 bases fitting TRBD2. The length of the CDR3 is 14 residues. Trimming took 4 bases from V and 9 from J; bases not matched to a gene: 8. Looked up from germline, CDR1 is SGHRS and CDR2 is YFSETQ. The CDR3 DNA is TGCGCCAGCAGCCCAGGGCGGGGGGCCCGGGAGCTGTTTTTT. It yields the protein CASSPGRGARELFF.

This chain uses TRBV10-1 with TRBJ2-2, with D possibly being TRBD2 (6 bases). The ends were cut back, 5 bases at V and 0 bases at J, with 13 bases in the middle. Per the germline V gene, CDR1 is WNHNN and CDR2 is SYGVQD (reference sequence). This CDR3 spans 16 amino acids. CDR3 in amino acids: CASSLGRGSNTGELFF. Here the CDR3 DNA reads TGCGCCAGCAGTCTCGGGAGAGGCTCGAACACCGGGGAGCTGTTTTTT.

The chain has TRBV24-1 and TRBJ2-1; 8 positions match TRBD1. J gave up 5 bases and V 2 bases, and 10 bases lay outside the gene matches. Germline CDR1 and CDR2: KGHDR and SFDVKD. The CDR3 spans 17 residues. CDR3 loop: CATSDSPRQGRNNEQFF. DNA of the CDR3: TGTGCCACCAGTGATTCCCCTCGACAGGGGAGGAACAATGAGCAGTTCTTC.

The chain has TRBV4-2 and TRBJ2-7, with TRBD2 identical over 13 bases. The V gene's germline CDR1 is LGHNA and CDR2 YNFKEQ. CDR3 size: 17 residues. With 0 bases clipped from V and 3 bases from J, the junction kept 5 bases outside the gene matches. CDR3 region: CASSQEEGLAGVYEQYF. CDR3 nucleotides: TGTGCCAGCAGCCAAGAAGAAGGACTAGCGGGAGTCTACGAGCAGTACTTC.

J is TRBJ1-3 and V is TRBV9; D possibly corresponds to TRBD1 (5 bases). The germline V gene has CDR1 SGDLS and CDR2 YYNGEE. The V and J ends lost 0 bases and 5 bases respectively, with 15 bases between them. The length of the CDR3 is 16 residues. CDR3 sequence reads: CASSVDGPGLRNTIYF. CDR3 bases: TGTGCCAGCAGCGTAGATGGTCCAGGGCTGAGAAACACCATATATTTT.

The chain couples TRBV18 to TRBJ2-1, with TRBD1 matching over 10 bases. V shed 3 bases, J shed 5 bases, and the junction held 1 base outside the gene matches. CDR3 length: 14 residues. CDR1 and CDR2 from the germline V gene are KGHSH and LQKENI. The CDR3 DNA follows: TGTGCCAGCTCACCGGGGACAGGGGACAATGAGCAGTTCTTC. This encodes CASSPGTGDNEQFF.

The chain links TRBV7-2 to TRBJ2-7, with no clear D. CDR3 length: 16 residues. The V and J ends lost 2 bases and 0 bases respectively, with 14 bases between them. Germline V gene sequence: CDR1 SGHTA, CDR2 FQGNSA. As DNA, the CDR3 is TGTGCCAGCAGCTTATCCGCGCTCGTGAGCTCCTACGAGCAGTACTTC. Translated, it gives CASSLSALVSSYEQYF.

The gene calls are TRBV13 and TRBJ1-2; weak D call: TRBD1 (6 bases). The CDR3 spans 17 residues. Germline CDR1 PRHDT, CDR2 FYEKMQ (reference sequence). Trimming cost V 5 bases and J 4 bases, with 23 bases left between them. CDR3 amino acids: CASSNPPGGGPTYGYTF. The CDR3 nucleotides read TGTGCCAGCAGCAACCCTCCTGGGGGCGGACCTACCTATGGCTACACCTTC.

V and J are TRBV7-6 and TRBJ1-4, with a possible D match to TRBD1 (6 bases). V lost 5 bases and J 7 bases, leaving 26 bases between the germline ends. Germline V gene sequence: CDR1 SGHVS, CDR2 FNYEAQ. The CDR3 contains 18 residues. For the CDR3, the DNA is TGTGCCAGCAGCCCCGTTGCCGGACAGAGCGGTGAGGGTGAAAAACTGTTTTTT. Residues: CASSPVAGQSGEGEKLFF.

The CDR3 DNA reads as TGTGCCAGCAGCCAGTCGGGCGCGACAGGGCCCACCTACGAGCAGTACTTC. Translating it yields CASSQSGATGPTYEQYF. The chain has TRBV4-2 and TRBJ2-7, with 7 bases matching TRBD1. This CDR3 is 17 amino acids long. After removal of 3 bases from V and 2 bases from J, the junction contained 13 bases not matched to a gene. CDR1 is LGHNA, CDR2 YNFKEQ, per germline.

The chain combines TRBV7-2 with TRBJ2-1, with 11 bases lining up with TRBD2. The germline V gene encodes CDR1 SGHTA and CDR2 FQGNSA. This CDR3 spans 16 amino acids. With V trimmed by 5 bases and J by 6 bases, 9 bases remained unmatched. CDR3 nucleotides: TGTGCCAGCAGCCCCCCCGGGACTAGCGGCCCCAATGAGCAGTTCTTC. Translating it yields CASSPPGTSGPNEQFF.

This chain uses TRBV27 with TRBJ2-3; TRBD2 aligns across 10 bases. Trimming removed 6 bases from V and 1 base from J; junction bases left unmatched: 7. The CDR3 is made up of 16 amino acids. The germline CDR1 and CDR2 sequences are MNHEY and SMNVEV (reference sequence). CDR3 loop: CASSRTGTSGTDTQYF. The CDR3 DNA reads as TGTGCCAGCAGCCGGACCGGGACTAGCGGCACAGATACGCAGTATTTT.